The clone carrying this T cell receptor beta chain appeared once. Its target is not known. The data derive from a study of cytomegalovirus exposure and HLA in healthy donors. Overall study context: Of approximately 400 genotyped donors, 65% to 85% clustered with self-reported Caucasian donors. Overall study findings and caveats: A cluster of highly shared sequence variants was likely a sequencing artifact. Several of the most significant clusters appeared, in a later analysis, to be linked to common viral pathogens. HLA alleles showed associations with 16,951 TCR beta sequences in a later analysis, at a 0.05 false discovery rate.

Researchers ran the PCR with 60 Vbeta and 13 Jbeta primers. TCRdb's copy holds only in-frame clones and misses some; the assay was immunoSEQ multiplex PCR. In the table there are some 110,000 clones, roughly 76% of which are singletons. V shed 3 bases and J shed 0 bases, with 7 bases lying between them. The CDR3 extends over 14 amino acids. Germline assignment: CDR1 MNHEY and CDR2 SMNVEV (reference sequence). Sequenced input: PBMCs. The chain links TRBV27 to TRBJ2-3; D not certain. This clonotype was sampled from a young man in good health and CMV-seropositive. The CDR3 sequence: CASSFPGSTDTQYF. The CDR3 region has the DNA TGTGCCAGCAGTTTTCCAGGAAGCACAGATACGCAGTATTTT.